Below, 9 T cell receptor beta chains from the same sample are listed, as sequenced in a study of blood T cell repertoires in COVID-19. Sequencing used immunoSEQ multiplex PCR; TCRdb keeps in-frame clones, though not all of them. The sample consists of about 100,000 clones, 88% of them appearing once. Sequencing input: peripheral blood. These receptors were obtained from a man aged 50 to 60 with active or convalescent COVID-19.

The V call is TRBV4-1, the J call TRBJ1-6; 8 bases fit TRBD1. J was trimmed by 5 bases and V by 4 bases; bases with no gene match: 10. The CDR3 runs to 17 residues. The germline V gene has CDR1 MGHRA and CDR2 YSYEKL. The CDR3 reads CASSPFPMTGDNSPLHF. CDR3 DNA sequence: TGCGCCAGCAGCCCGTTTCCTATGACAGGGGATAATTCACCCCTCCACTTT.

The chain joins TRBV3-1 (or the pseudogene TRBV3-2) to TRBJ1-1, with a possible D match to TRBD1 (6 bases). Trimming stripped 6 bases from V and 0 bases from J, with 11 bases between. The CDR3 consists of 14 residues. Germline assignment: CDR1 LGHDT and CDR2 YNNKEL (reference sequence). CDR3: CASRTGLVNTEAFF. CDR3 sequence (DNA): TGTGCCAGCAGGACAGGATTGGTGAACACTGAAGCTTTCTTT.

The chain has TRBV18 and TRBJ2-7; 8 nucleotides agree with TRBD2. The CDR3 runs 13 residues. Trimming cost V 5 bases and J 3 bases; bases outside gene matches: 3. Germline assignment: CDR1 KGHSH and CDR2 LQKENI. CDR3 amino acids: CASSSSGLYEQYF. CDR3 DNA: TGTGCCAGCTCATCTAGCGGGCTCTACGAGCAGTACTTC. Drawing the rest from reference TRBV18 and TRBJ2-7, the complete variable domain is NAGVMQNPRHLVRRRGQEARLRCSPMKGHSHVYWYRQLPEEGLKFMVYLQKENIIDESGMPKERFSAEFPKEGPSILRIQQVVRGDSAAYFCASSSSGLYEQYFGPGTRLTVT.

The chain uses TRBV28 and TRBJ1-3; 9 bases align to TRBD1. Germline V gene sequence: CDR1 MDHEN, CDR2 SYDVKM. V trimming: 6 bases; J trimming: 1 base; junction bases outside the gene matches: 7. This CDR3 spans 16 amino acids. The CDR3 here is CASRTRDRVSGNTIYF. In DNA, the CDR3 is TGTGCCAGCAGAACCCGGGACAGGGTATCTGGAAACACCATATATTTT. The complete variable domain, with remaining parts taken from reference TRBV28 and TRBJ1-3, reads DVKVTQSSRYLVKRTGEKVFLECVQDMDHENMFWYRQDPGLGLRLIYFSYDVKMKEKGDIPEGYSVSREKKERFSLILESASTNQTSMYLCASRTRDRVSGNTIYFGEGSWLTVV.

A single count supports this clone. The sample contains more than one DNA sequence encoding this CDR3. The CDR3 spells CASSLDRGMTDTQYF. The DNA for the CDR3 is TGTGCCAGCAGCTTGGACAGGGGGATGACAGATACGCAGTATTTT. The rearrangement links TRBV5-4 to TRBJ2-3; TRBD1 matches at 8 bases. The CDR3 runs 15 residues. The ends lost 0 bases at V and 3 bases at J; junction bases unmatched: 3. Per germline, CDR1 SGHNT and CDR2 YYREEE (reference sequence).

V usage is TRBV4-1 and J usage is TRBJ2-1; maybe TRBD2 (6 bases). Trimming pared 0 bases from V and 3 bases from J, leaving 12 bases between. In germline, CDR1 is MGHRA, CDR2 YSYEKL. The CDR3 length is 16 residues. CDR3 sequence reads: CASSQERLGGYNEQFF. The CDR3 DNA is TGCGCCAGCAGCCAAGAAAGACTGGGGGGCTACAATGAGCAGTTCTTC.

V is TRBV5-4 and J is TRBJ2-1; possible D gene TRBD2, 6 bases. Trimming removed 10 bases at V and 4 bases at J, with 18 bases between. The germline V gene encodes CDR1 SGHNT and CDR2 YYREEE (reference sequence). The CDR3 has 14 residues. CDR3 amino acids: CAGRESGSYNEQFF. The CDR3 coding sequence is TGTGCCGGACGGGAGTCGGGGTCATACAATGAGCAGTTCTTC.

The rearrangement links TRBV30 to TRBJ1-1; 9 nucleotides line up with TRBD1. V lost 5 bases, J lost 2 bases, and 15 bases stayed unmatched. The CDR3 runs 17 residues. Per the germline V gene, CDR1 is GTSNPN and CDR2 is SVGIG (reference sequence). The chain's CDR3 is CAWGAFGWDRVNTEAFF. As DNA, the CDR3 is TGTGCCTGGGGGGCATTCGGCTGGGACAGGGTTAACACTGAAGCTTTCTTT.

CDR3 coding DNA: TGTGCCAGCAGACGGGAGAGCTCCTACGAGCAGTACTTC. It translates to CASRRESSYEQYF. The chain links TRBV28 to TRBJ2-7; tentative D call: TRBD2 (6 bases). The germline gives CDR1 MDHEN, CDR2 SYDVKM. The CDR3 has 13 residues. Trimming removed 6 bases from V and 0 bases from J, with 9 bases in between.